One and the same sample provided the 30 T cell receptor beta chains below, sequenced in a study of shared clonotypes between healthy human individuals. The protocol was immunoSEQ multiplex PCR, while the TCRdb copy is restricted to in-frame clones and leaves out a portion. The sample yields roughly 300,000 clones, roughly 87% seen once. The sample consisted of memory CD8+ T cells sorted from blood. Subset reported: CD45RO+ cells pooled with CCR7-negative TemRA cells. These receptors originate from a man aged 18 to 29 in good health.

This chain uses TRBV12-5 with TRBJ2-1; no reliable D call. Deletions cut 1 base from V and 7 bases from J, with 11 bases between. CDR1 is LGHNT and CDR2 is FRNRAP in the germline V gene. The CDR3 runs to 14 residues. The CDR3 DNA reads as TGTGCTAGTGGTTTGGCCTACTATGGTAATGAGCAGTTCTTC. This translates into CASGLAYYGNEQFF.

This rearrangement joins TRBV4-1 to TRBJ2-7, with D possibly being TRBD1 (6 bases). This CDR3 contains 14 residues. Trimming removed 4 bases from V and 3 bases from J, with 13 bases in between. The germline V gene encodes CDR1 MGHRA and CDR2 YSYEKL. CDR3 amino acids: CASSLRDMDYEQYF. DNA of the CDR3: TGCGCCAGCAGCCTACGGGACATGGACTACGAGCAGTACTTC.

In the case of this clone: A much larger clonotype is one base distant, so this may be a read error. This chain links TRBV9 with TRBJ2-3; 10 bases fit TRBD1. CDR1 SGDLS and CDR2 YYNGEE come from the germline V gene. Trimming removed 0 bases from V and 5 bases from J; junction bases left unmatched: 0. This CDR3 spans 14 amino acids. For the CDR3, the DNA is TGTGCCAGCAGCGTAGGGACAGGGGGAGATACGCAGTATTTT. Translation: CASSVGTGGDTQYF.

V and J are TRBV4-1 and TRBJ2-7, with D perhaps matching TRBD1 (5 bases). V was pared by 1 base and J by 4 bases, with 17 bases between. The CDR3 covers 16 residues. Germline lookup yields CDR1 MGHRA and CDR2 YSYEKL. CDR3 in amino acids: CASSQVGASHPYEQYF. Written as DNA, the CDR3 is TGCGCCAGCAGCCAAGTAGGGGCCTCACACCCTTACGAGCAGTACTTC.

The gene calls are TRBV30 and TRBJ1-2, with D unresolved. Between the trimmed V and J ends, which lost 2 bases and 4 bases, there was a span of 11 bases. CDR1 is GTSNPN, CDR2 SVGIG, per germline (reference sequence). This CDR3 region has 13 residues. The CDR3, as DNA: TGTGCCTGGAGTAACTCCGGGATCTATGGCTACACCTTC. Translating it yields CAWSNSGIYGYTF.

The chain is built from TRBV9 and TRBJ2-7, with TRBD2 matching over 7 bases. Germline CDR1 SGDLS, CDR2 YYNGEE. V was pared by 4 bases and J by 6 bases, with 1 base of the junction left unmatched. The CDR3 is 11 amino acids. The CDR3 sequence: CASSRGGEQYF. CDR3 bases: TGTGCCAGCAGCCGCGGGGGCGAGCAGTACTTC. The full variable domain, rest sourced from reference TRBV9 and TRBJ2-7, is DSGVTQTPKHLITATGQRVTLRCSPRSGDLSVYWYQQSLDQGLQFLIQYYNGEERAKGNILERFSAQQFPDLHSELNLSSLELGDSALYFCASSRGGEQYFGPGTRLTVT.

The gene calls are TRBV7-6 and TRBJ2-7; D might be TRBD1 (5 bases). The CDR3 is made up of 15 amino acids. Germline CDR1 and CDR2: SGHVS and FNYEAQ. The V end lost 1 base, the J end lost 6 bases, and 16 bases lay between the germline ends. The CDR3 spells CASSLGIGVSAEQYF. CDR3 sequence (DNA): TGTGCCAGCAGCTTAGGAATAGGGGTATCAGCCGAGCAGTACTTC.

This clone occurred once. DNA of the CDR3: TGTGCCAGCAGCTTGTCGCAAGAGCAGTACTTC. Protein sequence: CASSLSQEQYF. The rearrangement joins TRBV11-2 to TRBJ2-7; D unresolved. Germline lookup yields CDR1 SGHAT and CDR2 FQNNGV. V dropped 3 bases and J dropped 7 bases, with 7 bases sitting between them. There are 11 residues in the CDR3.

The gene calls are TRBV15 and TRBJ1-5; D gene ambiguous. The CDR3 consists of 14 residues. The V end was cut by 1 base, the J end by 5 bases, with 9 bases between. Looked up from germline, CDR1 is LNHNV and CDR2 is YYDKDF (reference sequence). CDR3 residues: CATSRAGPDQPQHF. The CDR3, as DNA: TGTGCCACCAGCAGAGCCGGTCCCGATCAGCCCCAGCATTTT.

Notes on this clone: The same CDR3 is also encoded by other DNA sequences in this sample. The chain couples TRBV9 to TRBJ2-6; D unclear. The CDR3 runs 15 residues. The V end lost 0 bases, the J end lost 1 base, and 5 bases lay between the germline ends. Germline assignment: CDR1 SGDLS and CDR2 YYNGEE. CDR3 sequence: CASSVAGSGANVLTF. CDR3 sequence (DNA): TGTGCCAGCAGCGTAGCCGGTTCTGGGGCCAACGTCCTGACTTTC. Complete variable domain (other parts from reference TRBV9 and TRBJ2-6): DSGVTQTPKHLITATGQRVTLRCSPRSGDLSVYWYQQSLDQGLQFLIQYYNGEERAKGNILERFSAQQFPDLHSELNLSSLELGDSALYFCASSVAGSGANVLTFGAGSRLTVL.

The chain carries TRBV7-3 and TRBJ2-1; D is uncertain. V was clipped by 3 bases and J by 9 bases, with 12 bases between them. The CDR3 has 13 residues. From germline, CDR1 is SGHTA and CDR2 FQGTGA. Here the CDR3 DNA reads TGTGCCAGCAGCTTTGAGTCGAGCAGTGAGCAGTTCTTC. This codes for CASSFESSSEQFF.

DNA for the CDR3: TGTGCCAGCAGCCACGGACCTCTCGAGCAGTACTTC. It yields the protein CASSHGPLEQYF. The J gene is TRBJ2-5, the V gene TRBV11-2, with D unclear. The J call is uncertain, as TRBJ2-7 better fits the DNA end. From germline, CDR1 is SGHAT and CDR2 FQNNGV. The CDR3 is made up of 12 amino acids.

This clone has ten or more counts. The V call is TRBV19, the J call TRBJ1-4; D uncertain. Per the germline V gene, CDR1 is LNHDA and CDR2 is SQIVND (reference sequence). Trimming pared 6 bases from V and 7 bases from J, leaving 9 bases between. This CDR3 is 12 amino acids long. The CDR3 region has the DNA TGTGCCAGTAGGAGGCCGACTGAAAAACTGTTTTTT. Residues: CASRRPTEKLFF.

The chain joins TRBV10-3 to TRBJ2-7; 8 nucleotides line up with TRBD2. The CDR3 totals 16 residues. Germline V CDR1 and CDR2: ENHRY, SYGVKD. Trimming cost V 3 bases and J 0 bases; bases outside gene matches: 7. The CDR3 is CAISEIWRGDSYEQYF. The DNA for the CDR3 is TGTGCCATCAGTGAAATCTGGCGGGGGGACTCCTACGAGCAGTACTTC.

This chain uses TRBV28 with TRBJ2-7; TRBD2 matches at 9 bases. The length of the CDR3 is 13 residues. With 7 bases clipped from V and 5 bases from J, the junction kept 6 bases outside the gene matches. Germline CDR1 is MDHEN and CDR2 is SYDVKM. Here the CDR3 reads CASTPAGGHEQYF. CDR3 in DNA: TGTGCCAGCACCCCAGCGGGGGGCCACGAGCAGTACTTC.

The chain links TRBV28 to TRBJ2-5, with D possibly TRBD2 on 5 matching bases. The CDR3 consists of 13 residues. Per the germline V gene, CDR1 is MDHEN and CDR2 is SYDVKM. Trimming took off 4 bases at V and 5 bases at J, with 11 bases between the two ends. This CDR3 is CASSSGLPETQYF. DNA for the CDR3: TGTGCCAGCAGTTCAGGACTCCCGGAGACCCAGTACTTC.

The genes are TRBV6-1 and TRBJ2-5, with D hard to call. This CDR3 contains 15 residues. Germline V CDR1 and CDR2: MNHNS, SASEGT. Deletions cut 0 bases from V and 2 bases from J, with 10 bases between. The CDR3 DNA is TGTGCCAGCAGTGAAGCGCCGGTAGGGCAAGAGACCCAGTACTTC. Translating it yields CASSEAPVGQETQYF.

The chain carries TRBV28 and TRBJ1-1; a weak D match, TRBD1 (6 bases). Germline CDR1 MDHEN, CDR2 SYDVKM. There are 19 residues in the CDR3. V lost 3 bases and J lost 5, with 28 bases in between. CDR3 in amino acids: CASSFRGTPALFLRTEAFF. CDR3 coding DNA: TGTGCCAGCAGTTTCAGGGGTACACCCGCCCTCTTCCTCCGGACTGAAGCTTTCTTT.

The chain couples TRBV29-1 to TRBJ2-1, with unresolved D. The germline V gene has CDR1 SQVTM and CDR2 ANQGSEA. Trimming removed 6 bases at V and 2 bases at J, with 17 bases between. The CDR3 runs 15 residues. This chain's CDR3 is CSVGETLRPYNEQFF. In nucleotides, the CDR3 is TGCAGCGTAGGAGAAACACTTAGGCCCTACAATGAGCAGTTCTTC.

The rearrangement joins TRBV7-9 to TRBJ2-7, with D perhaps matching TRBD1 or TRBD2 (5 bases each). The CDR3 is 15 amino acids. CDR1 and CDR2 from the germline V gene are SEHNR and FQNEAQ (reference sequence). The V end lost 0 bases, the J end lost 0 bases, and 9 bases lay between the germline ends. The CDR3 DNA reads TGTGCCAGCAGCTTAGCGCCGGGGACCTCCTACGAGCAGTACTTC. Its protein product is CASSLAPGTSYEQYF.

The rearrangement joins TRBV21-1 to TRBJ1-6; TRBD1, the table's D call, lacks a check against the DNA. TRBV21-1 is a pseudogene segment. The CDR3 extends over 16 amino acids. CDR3 loop: CASSITGQSFPSPLHF. The DNA for the CDR3 is TGTGCCAGCAGCATAACGGGACAGAGCTTTCCTTCACCCCTCCACTTT.

The chain uses TRBV7-9 and TRBJ2-7; a weak D match, TRBD1 (5 bases). V gave up 4 bases and J gave up 7 bases, with 20 bases separating them. This CDR3 comprises 15 residues. The V gene's germline CDR1 is SEHNR and CDR2 FQNEAQ (reference sequence). CDR3 DNA: TGTGCCAGCAGCTCGACAGACCCGGGTCCCGAGGAGCAGTACTTC. Amino acid sequence: CASSSTDPGPEEQYF.

The V call is TRBV14, the J call TRBJ2-1; perhaps D is TRBD1 or TRBD2 (5 bases each). With 0 bases removed from V and 10 bases from J, the gap between germline ends came to 22 bases. The CDR3 contains 17 residues. Per germline, CDR1 SGHDN and CDR2 FVKESK. Written as DNA, the CDR3 is TGTGCCAGCAGCCAAGATCAGGGAGCGGCAAAGGAATGGGAGCAGTTCTTC. The encoded protein is CASSQDQGAAKEWEQFF.

The count of this clone is one. Possible read error: a much larger clone is one base away. The chain links TRBV7-8 to TRBJ2-7; 7 bases fit TRBD1. Trimming removed 1 base from V and 4 bases from J; junction bases left unmatched: 7. The CDR3 totals 15 residues. The germline V gene encodes CDR1 SGHVS and CDR2 FQNEAQ. The CDR3 sequence: CASSLEGAQGYEQYF. CDR3 DNA sequence: TGTGCCAGCAGCTTAGAGGGGGCACAGGGGTACGAGCAGTACTTC.

The chain carries TRBV7-2 and TRBJ2-7; 10 nucleotides line up with TRBD2. CDR3 length equals 13 residues. The trim removed 5 bases at V and 6 bases at J, leaving 4 bases unmatched. Germline loops: CDR1 SGHTA, CDR2 FQGNSA. CDR3 protein: CASSIGLAAEQYF. In DNA, the CDR3 is TGTGCCAGCAGCATAGGACTAGCGGCCGAGCAGTACTTC. The variable domain in full, with the rest retrieved from reference TRBV7-2 and TRBJ2-7, is GAGVSQSPSNKVTEKGKDVELRCDPISGHTALYWYRQSLGQGLEFLIYFQGNSAPDKSGLPSDRFSAERTGGSVSTLTIQRTQQEDSAVYLCASSIGLAAEQYFGPGTRLTVT.

The gene calls are TRBV5-1 and TRBJ1-2; D not certain. V lost 4 bases and J lost 3, with 16 bases in between. Germline lookup yields CDR1 SGHRS and CDR2 YFSETQ. The CDR3 has 15 amino acids. CDR3 loop: CASSPARGPYYGYTF. Written as DNA, the CDR3 is TGCGCCAGCAGCCCCGCCCGAGGACCCTACTATGGCTACACCTTC.

V is TRBV9 and J is TRBJ2-7; D call uncertain. Trimming cost V 3 bases and J 9 bases, with 22 bases left between them. Germline CDR1 and CDR2: SGDLS and YYNGEE. CDR3 length: 15 amino acids. CDR3 nucleotide sequence: TGTGCCAGCAGCGCAGAAGGGCATTCAGGAAGTGGGCAGTACTTC. As protein: CASSAEGHSGSGQYF.

This chain uses TRBV29-1 with TRBJ2-2; a possible D gene is TRBD2 (6 bases). V was trimmed by 5 bases and J by 0 bases, leaving 7 bases between them. Germline V gene sequence: CDR1 SQVTM, CDR2 ANQGSEA. The CDR3 is 13 amino acids. The CDR3 here is CSVWDSNTGELFF. CDR3 sequence (DNA): TGCAGCGTTTGGGACTCGAACACCGGGGAGCTGTTTTTT.

The chain employs TRBV13 and TRBJ2-3, with 11 nucleotides matching TRBD2. The germline V gene has CDR1 PRHDT and CDR2 FYEKMQ (reference sequence). The junction had 5 bases not matched to a gene; V was cut back by 5 bases and J by 1 base. The CDR3 loop spans 16 amino acids. CDR3 amino acids: CASSPRLAGRTDTQYF. The CDR3 DNA is TGTGCCAGCAGCCCCCGACTAGCGGGGCGCACAGATACGCAGTATTTT.

The J gene is TRBJ1-4, the V gene TRBV6-1; D is unresolved. Germline V gene data show CDR1 as MNHNS and CDR2 as SASEGT. Trimming left V 4 bases short and J 0 bases short, with 9 bases between. The CDR3 totals 15 residues. In DNA, the CDR3 is TGTGCCAGCAGTGGGTTAATTGCAACTAATGAAAAACTGTTTTTT. It encodes CASSGLIATNEKLFF.